Reported below is one TCR beta chain. In the PCR, 60 Vbeta and 13 Jbeta primers were used. TCRdb's copy holds only in-frame clones and misses some; the assay was immunoSEQ multiplex PCR. This table holds approximately 210,000 clones, 79% found once. Trimming stripped 4 bases from V and 6 bases from J, with 12 bases between. The germline V gene has CDR1 MNHEY and CDR2 SVGAGI. This CDR3 is 14 amino acids long. The data originate from a study of cytomegalovirus exposure and HLA in healthy donors. Sequencing input: PBMCs. The chain uses TRBV6-5 and TRBJ2-2; TRBD2 is a possible D gene (5 bases). The TCR originated in a girl between 10 and 17 years old in good health and CMV-seropositive. This chain's CDR3 is CASSLMRESGELFF. The CDR3 region has the DNA TGTGCCAGCAGTTTGATGAGGGAGTCCGGGGAGCTGTTTTTT.